The 7 T cell receptor beta chains below all came from one sample that was sequenced in a study of CD8+ T cells in alopecia areata. Reverse transcribed after extraction, RNA yielded cDNA as the sequencing template. The protocol was immunoSEQ multiplex PCR, while the TCRdb copy is restricted to in-frame clones and leaves out a portion. The table has about 150,000 clones, 80% to 90% seen once. The sequencing used CD8+ T cells sorted from blood, collected at week 0. The receptors originated from a human donor with alopecia areata.

The chain uses TRBV6-5 and TRBJ2-5, with D perhaps matching TRBD2 (5 bases). CDR3 length: 15 residues. Trimming shortened V by 0 bases and J by 5 bases, and 13 bases separated the two germline ends. Germline V gene lookup returns CDR1 MNHEY and CDR2 SVGAGI. This chain's CDR3 is CASSYSSGSAETQYF. The CDR3 DNA follows: TGTGCCAGCAGTTACTCCTCGGGGAGTGCCGAGACCCAGTACTTC.

This chain links TRBV9 with TRBJ2-1; 12 positions agree with TRBD2. Germline trimming cut 3 bases from V and 12 bases from J; bases unmatched to any gene: 19. This CDR3 spans 18 amino acids. Germline lookup yields CDR1 SGDLS and CDR2 YYNGEE. CDR3 region: CASSAPRGEWTSGNRQFF. The CDR3 nucleotides are TGTGCCAGCAGCGCCCCCAGGGGGGAATGGACTAGCGGGAATCGGCAGTTCTTC.

This chain uses TRBV7-8 with TRBJ2-7; D gene ambiguous. The CDR3 totals 12 residues. CDR1 SGHVS and CDR2 FQNEAQ come from the germline V gene. The V end lost 5 bases, the J end lost 4 bases, and 9 bases lay between the germline ends. CDR3 sequence (DNA): TGTGCCAGCAGCCAGGACCGATACGAGCAGTACTTC. This codes for CASSQDRYEQYF.

The V gene is TRBV6-5, the J gene TRBJ1-1, with D uncertain. V shed 4 bases and J shed 7 bases, with 10 bases lying between them. Germline V CDR1 and CDR2: MNHEY, SVGAGI. The CDR3 runs 12 residues. The CDR3 DNA reads TGTGCCAGCAGTTCGGGCCTGAATGAAGCTTTCTTT. Translating it yields CASSSGLNEAFF.

This clone has only one observation. V gene TRBV27 combines with J gene TRBJ2-3; D possibly corresponds to TRBD2 (6 bases). This CDR3 is 17 amino acids long. Germline loops: CDR1 MNHEY, CDR2 SMNVEV (reference sequence). Trimming removed 0 bases from V and 6 bases from J, with 19 bases in between. In DNA form, the CDR3 reads TGTGCCAGCAGTTTATCGGGAGGACAAGGGCCCCGGGATACGCAGTATTTT. It yields the protein CASSLSGGQGPRDTQYF.

This sequence joins TRBV7-9 and TRBJ1-1; tentative D call: TRBD1 (6 bases). CDR1 is SEHNR, CDR2 FQNEAQ, per germline (reference sequence). With 5 bases removed from V and 5 bases from J, the gap between germline ends came to 9 bases. The CDR3 loop spans 12 amino acids. The CDR3 loop is CASSEGGTEAFF. The CDR3 DNA reads as TGTGCCAGCAGCGAAGGGGGGACTGAAGCTTTCTTT. Full variable domain (rest looked up from reference TRBV7-9 and TRBJ1-1): DTGVSQNPRHKITKRGQNVTFRCDPISEHNRLYWYRQTLGQGPEFLTYFQNEAQLEKSRLLSDRFSAERPKGSFSTLEIQRTEQGDSAMYLCASSEGGTEAFFGQGTRLTVV.

V usage is TRBV7-6 and J usage is TRBJ2-6; D remains ambiguous. V was shortened by 5 bases and J by 0 bases, with 17 bases between the two germline ends. The CDR3 is 18 amino acids. CDR1 and CDR2 from the germline V gene are SGHVS and FNYEAQ. CDR3 sequence (DNA): TGTGCCAGCAGCCCTCTTCCCCTGGAGTTCTCTGGGGCCAACGTCCTGACTTTC. As protein: CASSPLPLEFSGANVLTF.